The sequence of this TCR beta chain was determined in a study of shared clonotypes between healthy human individuals (dated by TCRdb to about 2020). For the wider study: A few men and a couple of women, aged 18 to 49 years, made up the cohort. For each donor, CD4 naive and CD4 memory were each given three plates, CD8 naive was given two plates, and CD8 memory was given one plate. To estimate repertoire size and how much clonotype sharing occurs between individuals, the study deeply sequenced the blood TCR repertoires of about five healthy adults. Different laboratories and diverse techniques were used to prepare libraries and sequence TCR repertoires, to increase sequencing depth and limit assay-specific biases. Leukapheresis yielded between about 0.9 and 8.9 billion PBMCs per donor.

TCR CDR3 regions were amplified from genomic DNA by multiplex PCR using the deep immunoSEQ assay. Genomic DNA extracted from each cell subset was distributed evenly over all wells of several immunoSEQ 96-well plates, and each plate served as one replicate. For sorted subsets, each replicate PCR was loaded with around 200 ng genomic DNA, equivalent to about 30,000 T cell genomes. Purified libraries were quantified with a Qubit 3.0 fluorometer, sized on a Bioanalyzer 2100, and re-quantified with the KAPA Library Quantification kit. A separate single-read 150-cycle Illumina NextSeq 550 flow cell was used to sequence each immunoSEQ 96-well plate. From the authors' description of their analysis: Because the immunoSEQ output held only junctional sequences and lacked quality scores, the filtering could not match the filtering applied to full-length reads. To assign V/J genes and CDR3, sequences were annotated using PyIR, a Python wrapper for IgBLAST v1.9, with IMGT germline references. Any read was removed if the V/J assignment was weak (E-value above 1e-6), the CDR3 was missing, or the read contained stop codons, out-of-frame junctions, or ambiguous translated residues. V3J clonotypes were defined as sequences sharing the same inferred V gene, J gene, and CDR3 amino acid sequence. The percentage overlap between two repertoires was calculated by dividing the number of shared unique clonotypes by the size of the smaller repertoire. RTK rarefaction, the Chao1 estimator, and Recon v2.1 estimates of unobserved clonotypes were used to assess repertoire richness. For all TCRbeta clonotypes obtained by the gDNA method from four donors, generation probabilities were computed with OLGA. TCRdb retrieved this table from immuneACCESS and kept in-frame rearrangements only. Not all clones are present; in checked studies, unresolved V genes account for under half, and no reason is known for the remainder. Clonal size and the V and J genes are those of that table, whereas D and trimming came from the DNA. Present in this sample are about 2.3 million clones, 85% to 95% of which were seen just once. The ten largest clones capture about 0.41% of the sample.

Donors were healthy HIV-negative adults with no recently reported acute infections or vaccinations. Every donor was a Caucasian adult residing in Nashville, Tennessee, USA. CD4+ T cells were enriched by magnetic negative selection, after which naive cells were positively selected on CD45RA and the negative fraction was taken as the memory subset. Blood was collected by leukapheresis, and PBMCs were isolated by Ficoll-Histopaque density gradient centrifugation and then cryopreserved in liquid nitrogen vapor phase. Purity and quantity of every magnetically sorted T cell population were checked by analytical flow cytometry. Each sorted fraction had its genomic DNA isolated and then quantified by UV absorbance on a Nanodrop 2000c. To note about this clone: This receptor's antigen is unknown. No much larger clone exists at a distance of one base, and base qualities are not known.

Points the paper makes about the study in general: Because the study included a small number of donors, the genetic and exposure-history diversity represented was limited. Naive subsets generally had larger estimated clonotype richness than memory subsets. Pairwise subsampling led to the expectation that sequencing depth would affect the degree of clonotype sharing among donors. Sampling was restricted to blood, and TCR repertoires in tissue are likely to differ from TCR repertoires in blood. Even with the large sequencing depth, rarefaction of the sorted-subset datasets indicated that sequencing was incomplete. Clonotypes shared by all four sorted-subset donors showed higher generation probabilities than non-shared clonotypes. Across several donors, roughly 5% of naive CD4, around 3.3% of naive CD8, 2.3% of memory CD4, and approximately 0.4% of memory CD8 clonotypes were shared.

Trimming leaves V shorter by 3 bases and J shorter by 6 bases, with the junction holding 8 bases beyond the gene matches. In the germline V gene (reference sequence), CDR1 corresponds to SEHNR and CDR2 to FQNEAQ. Reading from cysteine to phenylalanine, the CDR3 counts 16 amino acids. Only the CDR3 part of the read is kept: 48 bases, read in frame from the first base. The TCR comes from a man aged 18 to 35 in good health. Some clones in this sample may be carry-over from other donors' samples. In this chain, TRBV7-9 is recombined with TRBJ2-1, and 10 junction bases match TRBD2. The source material was naive CD4+ T cells from PBMCs. Reading the label with the study, this specimen's cell subset or site is: CD45RA+ positively selected. This receptor has the CDR3 CASSFPIAGGRNEQFF. Here is the DNA: TGTGCCAGCAGCTTCCCAATAGCGGGAGGTCGCAATGAGCAGTTCTTC.